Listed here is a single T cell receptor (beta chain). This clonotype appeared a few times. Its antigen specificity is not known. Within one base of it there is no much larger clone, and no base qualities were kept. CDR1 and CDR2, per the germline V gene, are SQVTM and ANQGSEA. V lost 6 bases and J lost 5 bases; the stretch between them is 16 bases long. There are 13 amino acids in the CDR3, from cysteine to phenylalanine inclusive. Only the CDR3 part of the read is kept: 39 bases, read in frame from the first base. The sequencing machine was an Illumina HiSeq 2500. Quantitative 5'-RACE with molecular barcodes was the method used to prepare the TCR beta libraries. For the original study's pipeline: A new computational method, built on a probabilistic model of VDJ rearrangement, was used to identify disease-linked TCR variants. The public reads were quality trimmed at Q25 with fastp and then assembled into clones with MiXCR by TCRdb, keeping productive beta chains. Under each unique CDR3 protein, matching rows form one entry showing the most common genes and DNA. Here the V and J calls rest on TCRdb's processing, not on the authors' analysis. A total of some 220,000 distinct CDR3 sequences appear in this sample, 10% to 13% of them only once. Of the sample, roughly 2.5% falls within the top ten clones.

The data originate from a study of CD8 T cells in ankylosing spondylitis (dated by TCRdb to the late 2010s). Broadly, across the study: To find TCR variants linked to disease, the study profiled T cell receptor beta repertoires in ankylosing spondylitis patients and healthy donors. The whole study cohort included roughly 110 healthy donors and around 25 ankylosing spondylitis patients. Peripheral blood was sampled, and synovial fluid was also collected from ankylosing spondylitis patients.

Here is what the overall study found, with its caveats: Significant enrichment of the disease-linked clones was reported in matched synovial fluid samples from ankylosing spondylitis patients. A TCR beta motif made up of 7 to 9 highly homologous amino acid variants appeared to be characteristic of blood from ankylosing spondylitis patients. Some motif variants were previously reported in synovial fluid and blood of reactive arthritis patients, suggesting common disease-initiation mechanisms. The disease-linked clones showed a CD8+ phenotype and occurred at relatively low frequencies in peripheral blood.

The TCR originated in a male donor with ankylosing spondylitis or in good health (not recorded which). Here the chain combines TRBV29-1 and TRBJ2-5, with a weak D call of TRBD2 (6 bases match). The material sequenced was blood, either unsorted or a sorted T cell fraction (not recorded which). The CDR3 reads CSVVTGGLETQYF. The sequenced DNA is TGCAGCGTCGTAACCGGGGGACTGGAGACCCAGTACTTC.